This T cell receptor beta chain was recovered during a study of T cell changes during pregnancy in multiple sclerosis. Using immunoSEQ multiplex PCR, the repertoire was profiled, and TCRdb retains in-frame clones only, with some absent. Here the sample spans about 36,000 clones, roughly nine tenths being singletons. Germline CDR1 reads MNHNS; CDR2 reads SASEGT. V shed 5 bases, J shed 1 base, and the junction held 3 bases outside the gene matches. This CDR3 is built from 15 residues. The sequences come from CD4+ T cells from peripheral blood mononuclear cells, collected in the second trimester of pregnancy. This receptor was obtained from a female donor in good health, enrolled as a control in a pregnancy study. This sequence joins TRBV6-1 and TRBJ2-3; TRBD2 aligns across 10 bases. In nucleotides, the CDR3 is TGTGCCAGCAGTAGCCTAGCGGGGGGCACAGATACGCAGTATTTT. Amino acid sequence: CASSSLAGGTDTQYF.